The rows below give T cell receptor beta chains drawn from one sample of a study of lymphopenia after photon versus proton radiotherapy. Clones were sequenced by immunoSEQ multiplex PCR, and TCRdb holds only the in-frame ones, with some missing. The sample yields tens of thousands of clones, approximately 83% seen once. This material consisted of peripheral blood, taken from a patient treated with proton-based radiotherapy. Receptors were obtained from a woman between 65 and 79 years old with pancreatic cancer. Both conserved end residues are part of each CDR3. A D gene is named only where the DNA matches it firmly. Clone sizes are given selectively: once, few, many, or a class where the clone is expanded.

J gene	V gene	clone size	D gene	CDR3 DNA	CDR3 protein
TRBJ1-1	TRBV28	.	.	TGTGCCACCGTCGGGACACTCAACACTGAAGCTTTCTTT	CATVGTLNTEAFF
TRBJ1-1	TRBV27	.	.	TGTGCCAGCAGTTTAAGTGGCAGGTTCATCGCGAACACTGAAGCTTTCTTT	CASSLSGRFIANTEAFF
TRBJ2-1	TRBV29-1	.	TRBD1	TGCAGCGTTGAAGGATCCCAGGGGGCGCAAGATTACAATGAGCAGTTCTTC	CSVEGSQGAQDYNEQFF
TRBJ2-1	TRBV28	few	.	TGTGCCAGCAGTGCGGTGGTGAGAACGGGCTACAATGAGCAGTTCTTC	CASSAVVRTGYNEQFF
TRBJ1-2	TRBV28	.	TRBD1	TGTGCCAGCAGTACCCGTACAGGGGCTCTAGACTATGGCTACACCTTC	CASSTRTGALDYGYTF
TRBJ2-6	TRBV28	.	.	TGTGCCAGCAGTGGCGGGGCTGCTGGGGCCAACGTCCTGACTTTC	CASSGGAAGANVLTF
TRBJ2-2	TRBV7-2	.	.	TGTGCCAGCAGCTTAAACCCTAGCGGGGAGCTGTTTTTT	CASSLNPSGELFF
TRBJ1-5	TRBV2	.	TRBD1	TGTGCCAGCAGCGCGGACAGGGGGCTGGTTCAGCCCCAGCATTTT	CASSADRGLVQPQHF
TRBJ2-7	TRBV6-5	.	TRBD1	TGTGCCAGCAGTTACCATGGGACAGGGGGGGAGCAGTACTTC	CASSYHGTGGEQYF
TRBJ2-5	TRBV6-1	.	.	TGTGCCAGCAGTGAACTCACGGGACCTCAAGAGACCCAGTACTTC	CASSELTGPQETQYF
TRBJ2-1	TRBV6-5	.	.	TGTGCCAGCAGTTACACGGGACAATACAATGAGCAGTTCTTC	CASSYTGQYNEQFF
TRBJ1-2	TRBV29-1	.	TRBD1	TGCAGCGTTGACGGGCCCCCGGGACAGGAGTATGGCTACACCTTC	CSVDGPPGQEYGYTF
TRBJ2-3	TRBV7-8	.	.	TGTGCCAGCAGCCCTTTCCCAGATACGCAGTATTTT	CASSPFPDTQYF
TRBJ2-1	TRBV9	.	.	TGTGCCAGCAGCGTAATTGTGGGCGGAGAGCAGTTCTTC	CASSVIVGGEQFF
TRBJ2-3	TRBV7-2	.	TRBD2	TGTGCCAGCAGCTTAGATCGACTAGCGGGAGCCCCTAGCACAGATACGCAGTATTTT	CASSLDRLAGAPSTDTQYF
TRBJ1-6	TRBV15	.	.	TGTGCCACCAGCGTCCCCCTGCAGCGCACAAATTCACCCCTCCACTTT	CATSVPLQRTNSPLHF
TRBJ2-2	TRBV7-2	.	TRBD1	TGTGCCAGCAGCTCCCTCCGGGACAGAGGGAACACCGGGGAGCTGTTTTTT	CASSSLRDRGNTGELFF
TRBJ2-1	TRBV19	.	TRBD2	TGTGCCAGTAGTATAGGAGGGGCGGGAGCTAATCTCGGTGAGCAGTTCTTC	CASSIGGAGANLGEQFF
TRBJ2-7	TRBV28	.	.	TGTGCCAGCAGGAAAGAGCACTACGAGCAGTACTTC	CASRKEHYEQYF
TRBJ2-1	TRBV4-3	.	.	TGCGCCAGCAGCCAAGGGGTATGGGTCAATGAGCAGTTCTTC	CASSQGVWVNEQFF
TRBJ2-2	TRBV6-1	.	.	TGTGCCAGCAGTGCAATGACAGCTAAGACCGGGGAGCTGTTTTTT	CASSAMTAKTGELFF
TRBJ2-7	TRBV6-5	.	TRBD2	TGTGCCAGCAGTTACCCCGGGACTAGCGGCCCCTACGAGCAGTACTTC	CASSYPGTSGPYEQYF
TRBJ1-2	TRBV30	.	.	TGTGCCTGGAGAGCGTACTATGGCTACACCTTC	CAWRAYYGYTF
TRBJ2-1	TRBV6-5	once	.	TGTGCCAGCAGTTACCCCGGAGGGTCCGAGCAGTTCTTC	CASSYPGGSEQFF
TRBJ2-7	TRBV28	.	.	TGTGCCAGCAGTTTGCTGACCTACGAGCAGTACTTC	CASSLLTYEQYF
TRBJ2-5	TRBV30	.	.	TGTGCCTGGGACGCAGGTACAGAGACCCAGTACTTC	CAWDAGTETQYF
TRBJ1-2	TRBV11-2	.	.	TGTGCCAGCAGACTCGATAGGGGTCCCATTTACTATGGCTACACCTTC	CASRLDRGPIYYGYTF
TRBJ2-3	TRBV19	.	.	TGTGCCAGTACCCTCACGGGGCGGGCAGATACGCAGTATTTT	CASTLTGRADTQYF
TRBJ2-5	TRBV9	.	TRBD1	TGTGCCAGCAGCGCGAGTACAGGGGTGGAGACCCAGTACTTC	CASSASTGVETQYF
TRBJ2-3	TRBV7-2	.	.	TGTGCCAGCAGCTATTTTATAGCAGATACGCAGTATTTT	CASSYFIADTQYF
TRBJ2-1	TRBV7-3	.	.	TGTGCCAGCAGCTTAAGTCGGCAGCGGGAGCAGTTCTTC	CASSLSRQREQFF
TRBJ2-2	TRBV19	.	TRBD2	TGTGCCACGTTAGCGGGATTTCCCGGGGAGCTGTTTTTT	CATLAGFPGELFF
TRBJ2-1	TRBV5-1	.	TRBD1	TGCGCCAGCAGCTTGGTCCCCAGGGACAGCGAGCAGTTCTTC	CASSLVPRDSEQFF
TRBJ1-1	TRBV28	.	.	TGTGCCAGCACTGTGACCGTGAACACTGAAGCTTTCTTT	CASTVTVNTEAFF
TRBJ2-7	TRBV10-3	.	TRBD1	TGTGCCATCAATGATTTCCCACCTTCGGGACAGGGCACCTACGAGCAGTACTTC	CAINDFPPSGQGTYEQYF
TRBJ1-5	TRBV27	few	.	TGTGCCAGCAGTTTATTGGGGTTTCAGCCCCAGCATTTT	CASSLLGFQPQHF
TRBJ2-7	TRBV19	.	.	TGTGCCAGTAGTATGGATCCGGGACCACCCTACGAGCAGTACTTC	CASSMDPGPPYEQYF
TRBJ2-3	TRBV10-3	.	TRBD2	TGTGCCACCACCTCAGGGACTAGCGAGTCCACAGATACGCAGTATTTT	CATTSGTSESTDTQYF
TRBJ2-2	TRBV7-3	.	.	TGTGCCAGCAGCGCGCCGGGCACCGGGGAGCTGTTTTTT	CASSAPGTGELFF
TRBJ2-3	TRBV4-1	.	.	TGCGCCAGCAGCCAATTTTTAACTAGGGGTTCTAGCACAGATACGCAGTATTTT	CASSQFLTRGSSTDTQYF
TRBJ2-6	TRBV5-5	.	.	TGTGCCAGCAGCCCCAGGACCGCTTCTCTCCTAACTGGGGCCAACGTCCTGACTTTC	CASSPRTASLLTGANVLTF
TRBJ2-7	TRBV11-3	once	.	TGTGCCAGCAGCTTAGGGTTCGAGCAGTACTTC	CASSLGFEQYF
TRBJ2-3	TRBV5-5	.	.	TGTGCCAGCAGCTTGTCTGTAGCTGGCACAGATACGCAGTATTTT	CASSLSVAGTDTQYF